This TCR beta chain was recovered during a study of cytomegalovirus exposure and HLA in healthy donors. Germline values: CDR1 SGHAT, CDR2 FQNNGV. V lost 1 base and J lost 5; bases outside the gene matches: 5. The CDR3 is 16 residues long. Study outcomes and limitations: Sequencing likely caused a cluster of highly shared sequence variants.

A note on this clone: Its antigen is still unknown.

PCR employed 60 Vbeta and 13 Jbeta primers. TCRdb keeps only in-frame clones here, not all; method: immunoSEQ multiplex PCR. The sample has about 120,000 clones, around 86% seen once. The sequenced sample was PBMCs. The chain carries TRBV11-2 and TRBJ2-5; 12 positions match TRBD2. The TCR sequence derives from a man aged 25 to 40 in good health and CMV-seronegative. The CDR3 here is CASSLGLAGGPETQYF. Here the CDR3 DNA reads TGTGCCAGCAGCTTAGGTCTAGCGGGGGGGCCCGAGACCCAGTACTTC.